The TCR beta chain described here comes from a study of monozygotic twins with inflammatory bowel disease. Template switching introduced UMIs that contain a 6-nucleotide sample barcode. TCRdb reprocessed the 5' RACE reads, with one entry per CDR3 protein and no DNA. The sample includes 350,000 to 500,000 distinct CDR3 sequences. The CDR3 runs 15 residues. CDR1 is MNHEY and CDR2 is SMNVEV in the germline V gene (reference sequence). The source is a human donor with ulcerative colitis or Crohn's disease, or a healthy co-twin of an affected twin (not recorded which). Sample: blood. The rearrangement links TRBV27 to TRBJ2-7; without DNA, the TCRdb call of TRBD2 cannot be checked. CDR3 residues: CASSPTLAGGYEQYF.